These T cell receptor beta chains were read from a single sample in a study of T cell responses to AZD1222 COVID-19 vaccine. Produced via immunoSEQ multiplex PCR; TCRdb's table is partial and in-frame only. This sample carries around 130,000 clones, around 90% of them seen once, and the ten largest clones take approximately 4.3%. Sequenced here: peripheral blood, sampled 28 days after the second AZD1222 dose. The receptors come from an adult who received the AZD1222 COVID-19 vaccine. The CDR3 runs from the conserved cysteine through the conserved F or W. The D gene is left open where the match is weak. Expanded clones get a size class; other rows say once, few or many, or leave the size out.

TRBJ1-6 . . TRBV4-1 TGCGCCAGCAGCCAAGCCCCCGTTGGGTCCTATAATTCACCCCTCCACTTT CASSQAPVGSYNSPLHF
TRBJ2-4 . TRBD1 TRBV28 TGTGCCAGCAGTTTCCCGGGACAGCAAAACATTCAGTACTTC CASSFPGQQNIQYF
TRBJ2-1 . . TRBV14 TGTGCCAGCAGCCAAGATATCGGCAATGAGCAGTTCTTC CASSQDIGNEQFF
TRBJ1-1 . TRBD1 TRBV7-2 TGTGCCAGCAGCTGGGGACAGTACACTGAAGCTTTCTTT CASSWGQYTEAFF
TRBJ2-1 . TRBD1 TRBV7-2 TGTGCCAGCAGCAGAGCCGGGACAGGCGTTTCCAATGAGCAGTTCTTC CASSRAGTGVSNEQFF
TRBJ1-2 . . TRBV7-2 TGTGCCAGCAGCTTAGGGGGGGCGTTGGGCTACACCTTC CASSLGGALGYTF
TRBJ1-1 . . TRBV7-2 TGTGCCAGCAGCTCGACAGGTAGCACTGAAGCTTTCTTT CASSSTGSTEAFF
TRBJ1-3 . TRBD1 TRBV7-8 TGTGCCAGCAGCTTACCCGGGACAGCGCGCTCTGGAAACACCATATATTTT CASSLPGTARSGNTIYF
TRBJ1-5 . . TRBV29-1 TGCAGCGTTTTAGAGAGTTCGAGCAATCAGCCCCAGCATTTT CSVLESSSNQPQHF
TRBJ2-1 once . TRBV4-3 TGCGCCAGCAGCCAAGGAGGGGGAGAGTACAATGAGCAGTTCTTC CASSQGGGEYNEQFF
TRBJ1-1 . TRBD1 TRBV29-1 TGCAGCGTCGACAGGGGGTGGAACACTGAAGCTTTCTTT CSVDRGWNTEAFF
TRBJ1-1 . . TRBV5-4 TGTGCCAGCAGCCCGGGACGGGCGAACACTGAAGCTTTCTTT CASSPGRANTEAFF
TRBJ1-5 . . TRBV5-8 TGTGCCAGCAGGTTTCAGGGAGGGCCCCAGCATTTT CASRFQGGPQHF
TRBJ1-1 . . TRBV9 TGTGCCAGCAGCGTAGTGGAAACTGAAGCTTTCTTT CASSVVETEAFF
TRBJ1-1 . . TRBV5-4 TGTGCCAGCAGGGCCCAGGGGAACACTGAAGCTTTCTTT CASRAQGNTEAFF
TRBJ1-2 . . TRBV12-3/TRBV12-4 TGTGCCAGCAGCGAAGGACCCGGTGGTGGCTACACCTTC CASSEGPGGGYTF
TRBJ1-3 . . TRBV11-2 TGTGCCAGCAGCTTCTCCAGCTCTGGAAACACCATATATTTT CASSFSSSGNTIYF
TRBJ1-5 . . TRBV9 TGTGCCAGCAGCGCCGGGGAGTCTCAGCCCCAGCATTTT CASSAGESQPQHF
TRBJ2-7 . . TRBV29-1 TGCAGCGTTGCGGGCCCCGCCAAGGAGCAGTACTTC CSVAGPAKEQYF
TRBJ1-6 . . TRBV28 TGTGCCAGCAGTTTAGCCCCGGGGGCGCGATCACCCCTCCACTTT CASSLAPGARSPLHF
TRBJ1-1 . . TRBV11-2 TGTGCCAGCAGCTTAGCGGCTGAAGCTTTCTTT CASSLAAEAFF
TRBJ2-7 . TRBD2 TRBV6-2/TRBV6-3 TGTGCCAGCAGTTATCGGACTAGCGGATACGAGCAGTACTTC CASSYRTSGYEQYF
TRBJ2-3 . . TRBV21-1 TGTGCCAGCAGCCCCCTGAGGCTGGATACGCAGTATTTT CASSPLRLDTQYF
TRBJ1-2 . TRBD1 TRBV29-1 TGCAGCGCCACTGGACAGGCTGGAGCTAACTATGGCTACACCTTC CSATGQAGANYGYTF
TRBJ1-2 . . TRBV5-4 TGTGCCAGCAGCTTACTGGCGGAAACCGGTGGCTACACCTTC CASSLLAETGGYTF
TRBJ2-7 . . TRBV7-8 TGTGCCAGCAGCCCGCACCCCGAGCAGCGGGCGCTCTACGAGCAGTACTTC CASSPHPEQRALYEQYF
TRBJ1-3 few TRBD1 TRBV11-3 TGTGCCAGCAGCTCCGGACAGGGATCCTCTGGAAACACCATATATTTT CASSSGQGSSGNTIYF